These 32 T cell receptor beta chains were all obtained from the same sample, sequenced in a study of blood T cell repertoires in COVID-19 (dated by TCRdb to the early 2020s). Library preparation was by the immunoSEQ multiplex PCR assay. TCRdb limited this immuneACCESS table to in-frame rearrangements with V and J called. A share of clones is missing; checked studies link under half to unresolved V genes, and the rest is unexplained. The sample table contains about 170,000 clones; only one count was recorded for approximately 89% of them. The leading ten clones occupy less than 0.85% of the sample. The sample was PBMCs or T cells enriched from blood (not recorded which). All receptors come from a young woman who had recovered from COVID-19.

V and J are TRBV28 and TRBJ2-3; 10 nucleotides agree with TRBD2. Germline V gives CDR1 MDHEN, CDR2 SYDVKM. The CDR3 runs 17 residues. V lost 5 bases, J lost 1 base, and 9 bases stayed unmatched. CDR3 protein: CASSGLADSSGTDTQYF. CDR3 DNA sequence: TGTGCCAGCAGTGGACTAGCGGACTCCTCAGGCACAGATACGCAGTATTTT.

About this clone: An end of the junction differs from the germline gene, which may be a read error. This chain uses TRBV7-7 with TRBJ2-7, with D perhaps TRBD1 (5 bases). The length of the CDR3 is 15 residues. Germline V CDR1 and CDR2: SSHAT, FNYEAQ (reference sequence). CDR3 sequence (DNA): TGTGCTAGCAGCGAAAGAGTAGGGGACTCCTACGAGCAGTACTTC. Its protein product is CASSERVGDSYEQYF.

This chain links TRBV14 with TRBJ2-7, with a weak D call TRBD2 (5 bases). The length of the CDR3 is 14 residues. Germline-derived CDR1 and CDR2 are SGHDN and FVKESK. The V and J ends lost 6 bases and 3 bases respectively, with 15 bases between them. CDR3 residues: CASSRRQGSYEQYF. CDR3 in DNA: TGTGCCAGCAGTCGCAGGCAAGGGAGCTACGAGCAGTACTTC.

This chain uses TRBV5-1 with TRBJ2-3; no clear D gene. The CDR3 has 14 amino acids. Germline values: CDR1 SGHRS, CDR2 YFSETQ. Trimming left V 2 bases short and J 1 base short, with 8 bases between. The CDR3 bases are TGCGCCAGCAGCTTATCAGTTGGCACAGATACGCAGTATTTT. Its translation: CASSLSVGTDTQYF.

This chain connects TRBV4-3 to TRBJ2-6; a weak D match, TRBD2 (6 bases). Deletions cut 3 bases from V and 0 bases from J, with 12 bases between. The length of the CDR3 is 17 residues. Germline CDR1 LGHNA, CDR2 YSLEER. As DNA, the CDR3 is TGCGCCAGCAGCCAGGGGCGGGATAGCTCTGGGGCCAACGTCCTGACTTTC. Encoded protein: CASSQGRDSSGANVLTF.

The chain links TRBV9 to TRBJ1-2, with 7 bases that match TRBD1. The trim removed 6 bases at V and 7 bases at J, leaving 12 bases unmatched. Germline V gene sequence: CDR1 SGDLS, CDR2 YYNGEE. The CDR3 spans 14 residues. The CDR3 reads CASTSGQGVFGYTF. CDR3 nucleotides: TGTGCCAGCACAAGCGGGCAGGGGGTTTTTGGCTACACCTTC.

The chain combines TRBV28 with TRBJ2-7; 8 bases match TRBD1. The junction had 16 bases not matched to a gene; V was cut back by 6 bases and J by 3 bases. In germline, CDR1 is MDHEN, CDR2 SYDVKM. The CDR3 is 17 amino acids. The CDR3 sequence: CASSDNTGTGGFYEQYF. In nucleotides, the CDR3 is TGTGCCAGCAGCGATAATACGGGGACAGGTGGATTCTACGAGCAGTACTTC. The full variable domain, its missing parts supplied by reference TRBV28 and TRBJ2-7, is DVKVTQSSRYLVKRTGEKVFLECVQDMDHENMFWYRQDPGLGLRLIYFSYDVKMKEKGDIPEGYSVSREKKERFSLILESASTNQTSMYLCASSDNTGTGGFYEQYFGPGTRLTVT.

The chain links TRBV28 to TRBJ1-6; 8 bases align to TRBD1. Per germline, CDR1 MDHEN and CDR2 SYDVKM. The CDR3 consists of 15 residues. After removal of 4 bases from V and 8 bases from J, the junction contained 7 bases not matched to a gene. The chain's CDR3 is CASSSGAGGYSPLHF. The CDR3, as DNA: TGTGCCAGCAGTTCGGGGGCAGGGGGCTATTCACCCCTCCACTTT.

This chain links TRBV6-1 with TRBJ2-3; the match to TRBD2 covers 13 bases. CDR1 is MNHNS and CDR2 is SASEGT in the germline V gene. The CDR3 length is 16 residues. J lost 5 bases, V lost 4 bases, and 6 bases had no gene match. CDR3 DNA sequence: TGTGCCAGCAGTGGCGGACTAGCGGGAGTAGTAGATACGCAGTATTTT. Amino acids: CASSGGLAGVVDTQYF.

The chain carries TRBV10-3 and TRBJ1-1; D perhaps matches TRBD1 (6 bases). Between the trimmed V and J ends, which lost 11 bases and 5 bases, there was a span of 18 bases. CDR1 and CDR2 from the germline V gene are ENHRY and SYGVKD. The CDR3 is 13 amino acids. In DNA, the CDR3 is TGTGCCCTAACGAGGGGGATGGGGACTGAAGCTTTCTTT. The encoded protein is CALTRGMGTEAFF.

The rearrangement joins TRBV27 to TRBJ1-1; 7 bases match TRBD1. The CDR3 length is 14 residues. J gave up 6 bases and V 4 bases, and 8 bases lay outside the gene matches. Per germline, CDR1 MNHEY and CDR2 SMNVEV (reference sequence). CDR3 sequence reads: CASSSGQRWAEAFF. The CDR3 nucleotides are TGTGCCAGCAGTTCGGGACAGAGATGGGCTGAAGCTTTCTTT.

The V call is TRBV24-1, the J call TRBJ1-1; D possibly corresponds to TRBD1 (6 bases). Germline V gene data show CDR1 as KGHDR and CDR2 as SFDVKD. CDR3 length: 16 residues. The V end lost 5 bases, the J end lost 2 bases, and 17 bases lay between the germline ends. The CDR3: CATSGGRGKVNTEAFF. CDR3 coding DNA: TGTGCCACCAGTGGGGGGCGGGGGAAGGTAAACACTGAAGCTTTCTTT.

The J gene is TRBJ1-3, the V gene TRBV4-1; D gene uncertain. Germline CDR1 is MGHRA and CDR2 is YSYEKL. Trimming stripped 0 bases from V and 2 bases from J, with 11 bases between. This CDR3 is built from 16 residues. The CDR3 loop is CASSQDSQATGNTIYF. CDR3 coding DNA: TGCGCCAGCAGCCAAGATTCGCAGGCTACTGGAAACACCATATATTTT.

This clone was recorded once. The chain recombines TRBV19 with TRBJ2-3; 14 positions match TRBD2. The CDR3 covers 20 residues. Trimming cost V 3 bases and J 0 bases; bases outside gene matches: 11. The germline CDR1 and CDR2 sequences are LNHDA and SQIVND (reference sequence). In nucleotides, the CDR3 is TGTGCCAGTAGTATTACGTTTCCGGGACTAGCGGGAGCGAGCACAGATACGCAGTATTTT. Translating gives CASSITFPGLAGASTDTQYF.

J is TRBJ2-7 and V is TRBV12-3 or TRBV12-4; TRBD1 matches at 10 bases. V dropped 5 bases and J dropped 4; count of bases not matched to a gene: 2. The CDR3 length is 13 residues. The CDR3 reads CASSTGQGYEQYF. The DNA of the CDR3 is TGTGCCAGCAGTACGGGACAGGGGTACGAGCAGTACTTC.

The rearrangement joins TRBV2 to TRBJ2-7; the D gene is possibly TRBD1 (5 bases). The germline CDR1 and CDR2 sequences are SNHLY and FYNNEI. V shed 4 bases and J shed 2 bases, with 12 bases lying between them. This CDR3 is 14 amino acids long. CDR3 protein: CASSGGQGPYEQYF. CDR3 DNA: TGTGCCAGCAGTGGCGGACAAGGCCCCTACGAGCAGTACTTC.

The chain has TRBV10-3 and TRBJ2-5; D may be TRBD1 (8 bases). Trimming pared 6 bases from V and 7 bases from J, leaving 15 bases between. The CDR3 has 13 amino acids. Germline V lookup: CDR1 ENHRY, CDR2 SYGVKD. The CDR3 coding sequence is TGTGCCATCAGGGCGACAGGGGAGGGGACCCAGTACTTC. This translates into CAIRATGEGTQYF.

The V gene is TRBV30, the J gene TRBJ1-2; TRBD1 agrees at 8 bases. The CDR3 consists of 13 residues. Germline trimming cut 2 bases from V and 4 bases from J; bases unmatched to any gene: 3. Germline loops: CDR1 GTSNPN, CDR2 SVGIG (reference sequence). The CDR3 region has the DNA TGTGCCTGGAGTCACGGGACAGGCTATGGCTACACCTTC. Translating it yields CAWSHGTGYGYTF.

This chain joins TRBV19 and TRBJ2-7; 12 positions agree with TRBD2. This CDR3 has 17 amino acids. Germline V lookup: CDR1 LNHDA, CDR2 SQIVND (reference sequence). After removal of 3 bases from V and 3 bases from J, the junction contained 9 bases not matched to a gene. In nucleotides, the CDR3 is TGTGCCAGTAGTATCAGACGGACTAGCGGGGCCGACTACGAGCAGTACTTC. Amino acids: CASSIRRTSGADYEQYF.

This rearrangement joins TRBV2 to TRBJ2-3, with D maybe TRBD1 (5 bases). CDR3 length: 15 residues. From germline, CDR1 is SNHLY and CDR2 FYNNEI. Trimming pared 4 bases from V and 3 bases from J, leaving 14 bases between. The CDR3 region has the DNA TGTGCCAGCAGTGTGGAAGGGGCCGTTACAGATACGCAGTATTTT. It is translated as CASSVEGAVTDTQYF. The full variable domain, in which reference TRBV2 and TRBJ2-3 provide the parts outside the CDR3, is EPEVTQTPSHQVTQMGQEVILRCVPISNHLYFYWYRQILGQKVEFLVSFYNNEISEKSEIFDDQFSVERPDGSNFTLKIRSTKLEDSAMYFCASSVEGAVTDTQYFGPGTRLTVL.

Here the CDR3 DNA reads TGTGCCAGCAGTCAACAGAGCGGGAAGGGCTACACCTTC. Protein: CASSQQSGKGYTF. The genes are TRBV28 and TRBJ1-2, with no clear D. Germline values: CDR1 MDHEN, CDR2 SYDVKM. Trimming stripped 5 bases from V and 8 bases from J, with 15 bases between. The CDR3 contains 13 residues.

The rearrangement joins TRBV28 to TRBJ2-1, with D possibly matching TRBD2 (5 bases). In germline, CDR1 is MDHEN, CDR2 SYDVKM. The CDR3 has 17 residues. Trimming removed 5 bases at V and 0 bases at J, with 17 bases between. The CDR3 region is CASSPAGLGDSYNEQFF. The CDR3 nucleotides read TGTGCCAGCAGTCCCGCTGGATTGGGAGACTCCTACAATGAGCAGTTCTTC.

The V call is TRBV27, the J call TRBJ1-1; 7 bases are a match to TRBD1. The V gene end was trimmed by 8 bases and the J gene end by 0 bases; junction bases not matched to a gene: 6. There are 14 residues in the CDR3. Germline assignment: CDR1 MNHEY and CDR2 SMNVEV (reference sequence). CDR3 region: CASSVGQLNTEAFF. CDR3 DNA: TGTGCCAGCTCTGTGGGACAGCTGAACACTGAAGCTTTCTTT.

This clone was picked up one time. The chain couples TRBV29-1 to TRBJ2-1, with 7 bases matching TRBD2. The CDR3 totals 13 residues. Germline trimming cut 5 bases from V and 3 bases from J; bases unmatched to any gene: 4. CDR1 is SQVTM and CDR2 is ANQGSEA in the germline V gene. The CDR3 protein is CSVRLADYNEQFF. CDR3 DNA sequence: TGCAGCGTTCGACTAGCAGACTACAATGAGCAGTTCTTC.

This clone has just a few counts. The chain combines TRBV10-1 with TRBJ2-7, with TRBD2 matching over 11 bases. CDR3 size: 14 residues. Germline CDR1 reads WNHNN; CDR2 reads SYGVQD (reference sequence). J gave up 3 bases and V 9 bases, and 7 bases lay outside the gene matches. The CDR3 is CARLAGAMDYEQYF. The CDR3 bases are TGCGCCAGACTAGCGGGGGCTATGGACTACGAGCAGTACTTC.

The CDR3 nucleotides are TGTGCCAGTAGTATAGGTCCGGAGTGGGAGACCCAGTACTTC. Its translation is CASSIGPEWETQYF. V and J are TRBV19 and TRBJ2-5; no firm D call. CDR1 and CDR2 from the germline V gene are LNHDA and SQIVND (reference sequence). With 1 base removed from V and 5 bases from J, the gap between germline ends came to 11 bases. The length of the CDR3 is 14 residues.

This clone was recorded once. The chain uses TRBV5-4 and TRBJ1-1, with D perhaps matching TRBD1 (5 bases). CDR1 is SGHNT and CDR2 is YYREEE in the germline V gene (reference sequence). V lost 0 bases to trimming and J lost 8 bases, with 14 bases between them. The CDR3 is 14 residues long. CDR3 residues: CASSLDPGGREAFF. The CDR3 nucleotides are TGTGCCAGCAGCTTGGATCCGGGGGGACGAGAAGCTTTCTTT.

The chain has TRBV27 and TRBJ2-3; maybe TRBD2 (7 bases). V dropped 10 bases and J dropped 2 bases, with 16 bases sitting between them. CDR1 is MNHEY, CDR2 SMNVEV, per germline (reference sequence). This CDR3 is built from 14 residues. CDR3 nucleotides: TGTGCCACCGGGGGGACAACCTACACAGATACGCAGTATTTT. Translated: CATGGTTYTDTQYF.

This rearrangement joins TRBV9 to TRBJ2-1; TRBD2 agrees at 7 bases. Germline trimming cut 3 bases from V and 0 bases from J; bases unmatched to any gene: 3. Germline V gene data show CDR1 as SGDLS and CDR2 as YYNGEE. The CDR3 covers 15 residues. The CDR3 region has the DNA TGTGCCAGCAGCGGAGCGGGGAGCTCCTACAATGAGCAGTTCTTC. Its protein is CASSGAGSSYNEQFF.

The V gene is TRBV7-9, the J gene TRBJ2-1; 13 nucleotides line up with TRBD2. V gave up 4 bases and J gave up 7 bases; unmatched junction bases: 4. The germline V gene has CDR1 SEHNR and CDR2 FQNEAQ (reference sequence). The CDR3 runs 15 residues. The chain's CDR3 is CASSSGTSGENEQFF. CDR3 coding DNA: TGTGCCAGCAGCTCAGGGACTAGCGGGGAAAATGAGCAGTTCTTC.

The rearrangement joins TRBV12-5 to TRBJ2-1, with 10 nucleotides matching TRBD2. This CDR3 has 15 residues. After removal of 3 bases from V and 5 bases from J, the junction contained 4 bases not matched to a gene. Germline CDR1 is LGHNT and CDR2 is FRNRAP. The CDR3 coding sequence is TGTGCTAGTGGTTTAGGACTAGCGGTGAACAATGAGCAGTTCTTC. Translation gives CASGLGLAVNNEQFF. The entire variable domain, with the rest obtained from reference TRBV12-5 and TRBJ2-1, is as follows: DARVTQTPRHKVTEMGQEVTMRCQPILGHNTVFWYRQTMMQGLELLAYFRNRAPLDDSGMPKDRFSAEMPDATLATLKIQPSEPRDSAVYFCASGLGLAVNNEQFFGPGTRLTVL.

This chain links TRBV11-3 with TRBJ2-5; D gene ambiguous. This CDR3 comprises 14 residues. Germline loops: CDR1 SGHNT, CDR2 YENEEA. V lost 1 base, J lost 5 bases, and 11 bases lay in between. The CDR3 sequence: CASSLGPPMETQYF. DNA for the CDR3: TGTGCCAGCAGCTTAGGGCCCCCCATGGAGACCCAGTACTTC.